The rows below give T cell receptor beta chains drawn from one sample of a study of beta chain features in type 1 diabetes. TCRdb keeps only in-frame clones here, not all; method: immunoSEQ multiplex PCR. Among 970,000 or so clones listed, 17% were seen once. The source material was naive CD4+ T cells from blood. The receptors were gathered from a woman in her late teens or twenties in good health. The CDR3 runs from the conserved cysteine through the conserved F or W. Fields, in order: CDR3 length, J gene, clone size, V gene, CDR3 protein. Clone size, where shown, is once, few, many, or a class for clones that have expanded.

>12|TRBJ2-7|NA|TRBV18
CASSASEGEQYF
>13|TRBJ2-1|few|TRBV9
CASSARPYGEQFF
>14|TRBJ1-1|NA|TRBV9
CASSVVGGDTEAFF
>15|TRBJ2-6|NA|TRBV11-2
CASSFTGSGANVLTF
>15|TRBJ2-7|few|TRBV4-3
CASSQDYHRDYEQYF
>13|TRBJ2-3|NA|TRBV14
CASSLRSTDTQYF
>16|TRBJ2-1|NA|TRBV9
CASSVGGGSSYNEQFF
>14|TRBJ2-1|NA|TRBV29-1
CSVVGASAYNEQFF
>13|TRBJ2-7|NA|TRBV5-1
CASSFDGRSEQYF
>14|TRBJ2-3|few|TRBV6-5
CASTQRERTDTQYF
>12|TRBJ2-1|NA|TRBV7-3
CASSSQGLEQFF
>17|TRBJ2-2|few|TRBV9
CASSGITDRRFTGELFF
>17|TRBJ2-3|few|TRBV9
CASSVGSSRGITDTQYF
>15|TRBJ2-7|NA|TRBV6-5
CASIDPGQRLYEQYF
>16|TRBJ2-5|NA|TRBV7-2
CASSSQDSGGRGTQYF
>13|TRBJ1-1|few|TRBV7-3
CASSLNTRQGAFF
>20|TRBJ2-1|few|TRBV23-1
CASSQSGVWSGRANYNEQFF
>15|TRBJ2-3|NA|TRBV7-3
CASSFSAGRTDTQYF
>16|TRBJ2-4|NA|TRBV4-1
CASSQLGQVGKNIQYF
>15|TRBJ2-1|NA|TRBV6-1
CASSEGTSGSDEQFF
>14|TRBJ2-7|few|TRBV27
CASRPPGGGYEQYF
>15|TRBJ2-3|few|TRBV7-2
CASSLQAGSTDTQYF
>12|TRBJ2-7|NA|TRBV4-3
CASSRGGYEQYF
>19|TRBJ2-1|NA|TRBV7-2
CASSLRGTGEVAANNEQFF
>15|TRBJ1-1|few|TRBV7-8
CASSPRRLGDTEAFF
>18|TRBJ2-6|few|TRBV4-3
CASSRQTGVLSGANVLTF
>17|TRBJ2-1|few|TRBV29-1
CSVFGLAGGLGYNEQFF
>14|TRBJ2-1|NA|TRBV27
CASSLWTTPHEQFF
>14|TRBJ2-3|NA|TRBV10-3
CAISDRGQADTQYF
>13|TRBJ2-4|NA|TRBV18
CASSLTESSIQYF
>13|TRBJ2-3|NA|TRBV29-1
CSVEEPRDSTQYF
>14|TRBJ2-5|few|TRBV28
CASSYADRGETQYF
>14|TRBJ1-1|NA|TRBV5-1
CASSLTGENTEAFF
>16|TRBJ2-5|few|TRBV7-2
CASSSYAGGLQETQYF
>15|TRBJ1-5|NA|TRBV9
CASSEGQGSNQPQHF
>16|TRBJ2-5|once|TRBV7-2
CASSLVAGSLGETQYF
>14|TRBJ2-5|NA|TRBV7-2
CASSPRRGEETQYF
>14|TRBJ1-4|NA|TRBV6-5
CASSYDHANEKLFF
>15|TRBJ1-5|NA|TRBV10-3
CAISESPGGYQPQHF
>12|TRBJ2-7|NA|TRBV7-3
CASSQGGYEQYF
>14|TRBJ2-1|NA|TRBV7-2
CASSLGQGYNEQFF
>15|TRBJ2-5|few|TRBV28
CASSPLGQFQETQYF
>14|TRBJ2-5|few|TRBV10-3
CAIRGGGVQETQYF
>12|TRBJ2-3|few|TRBV11-1
CASSLVLDTQYF
>15|TRBJ2-7|few|TRBV6-5
CASSYSRWDSYEQYF
>14|TRBJ1-5|few|TRBV4-3
CASSQDEGGRPQHF
>14|TRBJ2-7|NA|TRBV6-5
CASSYSTGLYEQYF
>12|TRBJ2-2|NA|TRBV28
CASTENTGELFF
>12|TRBJ2-3|NA|TRBV28
CASRGALDTQYF
>13|TRBJ2-7|NA|TRBV6-5
CASSYERAYEQYF
>12|TRBJ2-7|NA|TRBV7-9
CASSAGQAEQYF
>15|TRBJ2-1|NA|TRBV11-2
CASSLSGTSGNEQFF
>16|TRBJ1-3|NA|TRBV18
CASSSDARSSGNTIYF
>11|TRBJ2-2|few|TRBV25-1
CASSITGELFF
>12|TRBJ2-3|few|TRBV2
CASSGPTDTQYF
>14|TRBJ2-7|few|TRBV7-2
CASSLVGQSYEQYF
>19|TRBJ2-5|NA|TRBV5-6
CASRSLTLVRDIEKETQYF
>16|TRBJ1-5|few|TRBV28
CASTTGHPVDNQPQHF
>13|TRBJ1-1|NA|TRBV29-1
CSASDRTNTEAFF